This TCR beta chain was identified during a study of T cell responses to AZD1222 COVID-19 vaccine. Generated by immunoSEQ multiplex PCR, the TCRdb table keeps only in-frame clones and is missing some. The sample contains 40,000 to 45,000 clones, about 80% of which appear only once. This clone was seen only once. Its antigen is as yet unknown. This CDR3 spans 15 amino acids. The germline CDR1 and CDR2 sequences are LNHDA and SQIVND (reference sequence). With V trimmed by 8 bases and J by 4 bases, 4 bases remained unmatched. General study results and limits: Only six or seven AZD1222 recipients tested seropositive at baseline. Samples come after the peak T cell response, not at day 14. Vaccine-associated CD4 TCRs spanned spike, dominant at 160-218 and 743-854.

This chain joins TRBV19 and TRBJ2-1, with 14 bases that match TRBD2. The source of this sequence is an adult who received the MenACWY meningococcal vaccine as a control. The sample in question was peripheral blood, obtained 28 days after the second dose of the MenACWY control vaccine. The CDR3 DNA follows: TGTGCCAGTGGAAGACTAGCGGGGGGGTACAATGAGCAGTTCTTC. This codes for CASGRLAGGYNEQFF. Full variable domain (remainder filled in from reference TRBV19 and TRBJ2-1): DGGITQSPKYLFRKEGQNVTLSCEQNLNHDAMYWYRQDPGQGLRLIYYSQIVNDFQKGDIAEGYSVSREKKESFPLTVTSAQKNPTAFYLCASGRLAGGYNEQFFGPGTRLTVL.